This T cell receptor beta chain originates from a study of blood T cell repertoires in COVID-19. Study-level background: The United States, Italy and Spain provided the acute and convalescent COVID-19 samples. From T cells, B-cell-depleted T cells, or PBMCs came the material, which was cDNA or gDNA.

Germline trimming cut 5 bases from V and 6 bases from J; bases unmatched to any gene: 9. CDR1 is LNHDA and CDR2 is SQIVND in the germline V gene (reference sequence). This CDR3 has 15 amino acids. Generated by immunoSEQ multiplex PCR, the TCRdb table keeps only in-frame clones and is missing some. The data show approximately 94,000 clones, with approximately 80% seen just once and 20% to 25% held by the top ten. The receptor was derived from a human donor in a cohort sampled during active COVID-19. Sequences were obtained from peripheral blood. The rearrangement uses TRBV19 and TRBJ2-2, with 7 positions matching TRBD1. The DNA for the CDR3 is TGTGCCAGTAGTGGGACAGTCCCAAGGTCCGGGGAGCTGTTTTTT. Protein product: CASSGTVPRSGELFF.